Shown below are 5 T cell receptor beta chains from a single sample sequenced in a study of T cells after yellow fever vaccination. In TCRdb, the 5' RACE reads were re-called with MiXCR into one record per CDR3 protein. The sample has 200,000 to 250,000 distinct CDR3 sequences; 3% to 3.5% are singletons. This specimen consisted of CD4+ T cells sorted from PBMCs, obtained 10 days after the yellow fever booster vaccination. These receptors all come from a young man who received the YFV17D yellow fever vaccine.

This clonotype was counted only a few times. The V gene is TRBV5-1, the J gene TRBJ1-1; 10 bases are shared with TRBD1. Losses at the gene ends were 3 bases for V and 4 bases for J; bases not matched to a gene: 6. The V gene's germline CDR1 is SGHRS and CDR2 YFSETQ. The CDR3 has 15 amino acids. CDR3 DNA sequence: TGCGCCAGCAGCTCTAACGACAGGGGGCTCACTGAAGCTTTCTTT. Its protein product is CASSSNDRGLTEAFF.

The J gene is TRBJ2-3, the V gene TRBV6-2 or TRBV6-3, with TRBD2 matching over 11 bases. CDR3 length: 14 residues. J was trimmed by 4 bases and V by 5 bases; bases with no gene match: 2. Germline assignment: CDR1 MNHEY and CDR2 SVGEGT. The chain's CDR3 is CASSRLAGSDTQYF. CDR3 nucleotides: TGTGCCAGCAGTCGACTAGCGGGGTCAGATACGCAGTATTTT.

This clonotype was seen many times. The rearrangement uses TRBV7-6 and TRBJ2-7, with TRBD1 matching 10 bases. V lost 3 bases and J lost 5; bases outside the gene matches: 10. CDR3 length equals 16 residues. CDR1 is SGHVS and CDR2 is FNYEAQ in the germline V gene. CDR3 nucleotide sequence: TGTGCCAGCAGCTTCATTGGGACAGGGGAGAAGGACGAGCAGTACGTC. Protein product: CASSFIGTGEKDEQYV.

This clonotype has ten or more counts. The rearrangement uses TRBV12-3 or TRBV12-4 and TRBJ2-3; D is unresolved. Trimming took off 3 bases at V and 0 bases at J, with 4 bases between the two ends. The length of the CDR3 is 13 residues. In nucleotides, the CDR3 is TGTGCCAGCAGTTTCGGAAGCACAGATACGCAGTATTTT. Protein sequence: CASSFGSTDTQYF.

This clonotype appeared many times. J is TRBJ1-4 and V is TRBV5-1, with D maybe TRBD1 (6 bases). CDR3 length: 15 amino acids. Looked up from germline, CDR1 is SGHRS and CDR2 is YFSETQ. With 1 base removed from V and 0 bases from J, the gap between germline ends came to 7 bases. CDR3 DNA: TGCGCCAGCAGCTTGAGGACAGCAACTAATGAAAAACTGTTTTTT. Translated, it gives CASSLRTATNEKLFF.